This T cell receptor (beta chain) comes out of a study of TIL therapy for anti-PD-1-resistant metastatic lung cancer. Across the study: Tumor harvest preceded PD-1/PD-L1 blockade, followed by nivolumab treatment. Tumors carried a median roughly 1.5 non-synonymous mutations per megabase. Tumors had a median PD-L1 proportion score of about 6%. Most patients had lung adenocarcinoma; several tumors were EGFR-mutant, two ALK-rearranged; half smoked currently or formerly.

The immunoSEQ assay was v3. The method was immunoSEQ multiplex PCR; TCRdb's version includes in-frame clones alone and lacks a portion of them. Of over 15,000 clones detected, less than 80% appear once; the ten largest clones hold 35% to 45%. Documented time point: pre-treatment sample, taken before nivolumab and TIL therapy. Germline loops: CDR1 GTSNPN, CDR2 SVGIG (reference sequence). V dropped 2 bases and J dropped 5; count of bases not matched to a gene: 2. CDR3 length: 13 residues. The clonotype originates from a person aged 25-85 years with non-small cell lung cancer. The input for sequencing was blood, taken at baseline. The J gene is TRBJ2-1, the V gene TRBV30; 8 bases fit TRBD2. The CDR3 region has the DNA TGTGCCTGGAGTACAGCGGGAGACAATGAGCAGTTCTTC. Translating gives CAWSTAGDNEQFF.